This T cell receptor beta chain was sequenced in a study of CXCR3-negative and CXCR3-positive naive CD8 T cells. Points on this clonotype: What it binds is unknown.

CDR3 length: 15 residues. Germline V gives CDR1 SGHVS, CDR2 FQNEAQ. 5' RACE with UMI labels generated the TRB cDNA libraries. One entry per CDR3 protein, without DNA, is what TCRdb gives after re-calling the 5' RACE reads. Its table records 130,000 to 150,000 distinct CDR3 sequences. Findings and caveats of the study: Compared with CXCR3-negative naive cells, CXCR3-positive naive cells showed more hydrophobic TRB CDR3s.

This sequence joins TRBV7-8 and TRBJ2-2; TCRdb's D gene call, TRBD1, goes unchecked for lack of DNA. Sequencing was carried out using naive CXCR3+ CD8+ T cells from blood. Subset here: CD45RO-CCR7+CD27+CD95- naive CD8+ T cells expressing CXCR3 (TNR3+). The clonotype originates from a human donor in good health. Some clones in this sample may be carry-over from other donors' samples. CDR3 residues: CASSYTQGQTGELFF.